This T cell receptor beta chain was obtained from a study of T cell responses to AZD1222 COVID-19 vaccine. Notes on the study in general: The span of vaccine-associated CD4 TCRs extended across spike, with dominance at 160-218 and 743-854. Spike-specific TCRs gained breadth and depth after people received two AZD1222 doses. Donors were largely white British and mainly female; clonal diversity was possibly underestimated.

A remark on this clone: What it binds is not known.

Data came from immunoSEQ multiplex PCR; TCRdb stores just in-frame clones and leaves some out. The sample carries more than 95,000 clones, about 91% recorded once. The receptor was derived from an adult who received the AZD1222 COVID-19 vaccine. The material was peripheral blood, obtained 28 days after the second AZD1222 dose.

CDR3 nucleotide sequence: TGTGCCTGGACCAGGTGGCTTGATGAAAAACTGTTTTTT. Residues: CAWTRWLDEKLFF. The chain employs TRBV30 and TRBJ1-4; no clear D. The length of the CDR3 is 13 residues. Germline CDR1 is GTSNPN and CDR2 is SVGIG (reference sequence). V lost 4 bases to trimming and J lost 6 bases, with 12 bases between them.